A selection of T cell receptor beta chains follows, all from one sample in a study of sequential checkpoint blockade in melanoma. Produced via immunoSEQ multiplex PCR; TCRdb's table is partial and in-frame only. The sample has 8,500 to 9,500 clones, roughly 80% seen once. This material consisted of CD8+ T cells sorted from blood (inferred from file names), taken from a patient given nivolumab and ipilimumab in sequence. The origin of the receptors is a human donor with melanoma. CDR3s include the opening cysteine and the closing phenylalanine or tryptophan. Each record gives: V gene, D gene, clone size, J gene, CDR3 DNA, CDR3 protein. A D gene is named only where the DNA matches it firmly. Clone size is given for some rows only: seen once, a few or many times, or a class if the clone is expanded.

>TRBV28|-|-|TRBJ2-1
TGTGCCAGCACCCCAGGGGACCCCTCCTACAATGAGCAGTTCTTC
CASTPGDPSYNEQFF
>TRBV10-1|-|-|TRBJ2-1
TGCGCCAGCAGTGAGTCCGAGGAGGGGAATGAGCAGTTCTTC
CASSESEEGNEQFF
>TRBV6-1|-|-|TRBJ2-7
TGTGCCAGCAGCCTACTAGTTCGTGAGCAGTACTTC
CASSLLVREQYF
>TRBV4-2|-|-|TRBJ2-7
TGTGCCAGCAGCCCTACAGGGCTCTCCTACGAGCAGTACTTC
CASSPTGLSYEQYF
>TRBV5-5|TRBD2|-|TRBJ2-1
TGTGCCAGCAGCTTGGAGCCTAGCGGGGGCCCTCGGAGTGAGCAGTTCTTC
CASSLEPSGGPRSEQFF
>TRBV6-1|TRBD2|-|TRBJ2-3
TGTGCCAGCAGTGAGACTAGCGGGAGACTGACAGATACGCAGTATTTT
CASSETSGRLTDTQYF
>TRBV27|-|-|TRBJ1-2
TGTGCCAGCAGGCCGGGGGAGGGATGGCCGTTTCAGCCCCTTCCCGGCTACACCTTC
CASRPGEGWPFQPLPGYTF
>TRBV7-8|-|-|TRBJ2-7
TGTGCCAGCAGCCCCCGGGAGTACTACGAGCAGTACTTC
CASSPREYYEQYF
>TRBV7-6|TRBD2|few|TRBJ2-5
TGTGCCAGCAGCTTACGCTCGGGAGTAGCGGGAGGAGAGACCCAGTACTTC
CASSLRSGVAGGETQYF
>TRBV27|-|-|TRBJ1-2
TGTGCCAGCAGTTACTCGACAGGTGGTAAGGTTGGCTACACCTTC
CASSYSTGGKVGYTF
>TRBV7-9|-|-|TRBJ2-7
TGTGCCAGCAGCTTTAAGGTTGGCGGGATACATCCCTACGAGCAGTACTTC
CASSFKVGGIHPYEQYF